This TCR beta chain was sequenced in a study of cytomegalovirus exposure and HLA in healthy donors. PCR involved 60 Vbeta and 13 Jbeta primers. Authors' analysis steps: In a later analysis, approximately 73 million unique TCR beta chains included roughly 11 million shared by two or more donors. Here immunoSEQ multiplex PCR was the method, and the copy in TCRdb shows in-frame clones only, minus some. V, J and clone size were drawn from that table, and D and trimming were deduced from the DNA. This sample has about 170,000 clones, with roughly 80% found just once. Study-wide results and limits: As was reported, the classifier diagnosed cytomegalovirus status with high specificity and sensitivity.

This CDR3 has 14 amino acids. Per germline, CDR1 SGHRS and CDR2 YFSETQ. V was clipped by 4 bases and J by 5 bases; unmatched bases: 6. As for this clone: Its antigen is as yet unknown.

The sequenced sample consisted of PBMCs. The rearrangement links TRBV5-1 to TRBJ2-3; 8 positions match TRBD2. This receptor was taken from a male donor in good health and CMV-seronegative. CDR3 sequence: CASSVRGGVDTQYF. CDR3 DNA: TGCGCCAGCAGCGTACGGGGGGGGGTAGATACGCAGTATTTT.